The 30 T cell receptor beta chains presented below share a single source sample, sequenced in a study of beta chain features in type 1 diabetes. The whole isolated RNA underwent reverse transcription, so sequencing captured expressed TCRB transcripts. Only in-frame clones appear in the TCRdb table, and some are missing; sequencing was by immunoSEQ multiplex PCR. Found here are around 500,000 clones, approximately 31% of them singletons; the top ten hold roughly 0.06%. Input material: naive CD4+ T cells from blood. The receptors originated from a man younger than 30 in good health.

The J gene is TRBJ2-7, the V gene TRBV7-2, with a weak D call TRBD2 (6 bases). The germline CDR1 and CDR2 sequences are SGHTA and FQGNSA. The CDR3 is 12 residues long. With 6 bases removed from V and 2 bases from J, the gap between germline ends came to 8 bases. As DNA, the CDR3 is TGTGCCAGCAGTAGCGGTGCCTACGAGCAGTACTTC. This sequence encodes CASSSGAYEQYF.

The rearrangement uses TRBV9 and TRBJ1-1; D may be TRBD1 (5 bases). Per germline, CDR1 SGDLS and CDR2 YYNGEE. Trimming stripped 0 bases from V and 6 bases from J, with 12 bases between. The CDR3 runs 14 residues. The CDR3 here is CASSVVEGRAEAFF. The CDR3 DNA sequence: TGTGCCAGCAGCGTAGTGGAGGGGCGCGCTGAAGCTTTCTTT.

The gene calls are TRBV5-1 and TRBJ2-3, with D possibly matching TRBD1 (6 bases). The CDR3 consists of 15 residues. CDR1 and CDR2 (germline): SGHRS, YFSETQ. V was cut by 7 bases and J by 1 base, with 16 bases left in between. CDR3 DNA sequence: TGCGCCAGCGACTCAGGGGCTTCGGGCACAGATACGCAGTATTTT. Translation gives CASDSGASGTDTQYF.

This clone was detected once. This chain joins TRBV30 and TRBJ1-1; maybe TRBD1 (6 bases). CDR3 size: 14 residues. Germline values: CDR1 GTSNPN, CDR2 SVGIG (reference sequence). Trimming removed 2 bases at V and 0 bases at J, with 10 bases between. The CDR3 DNA reads TGTGCCTGGAGTAGGGGGACAATGAACACTGAAGCTTTCTTT. Amino acid sequence: CAWSRGTMNTEAFF. Variable domain in full (rest from reference TRBV30 and TRBJ1-1): SQTIHQWPATLVQPVGSPLSLECTVEGTSNPNLYWYRQAAGRGLQLLFYSVGIGQISSEVPQNLSASRPQDRQFILSSKKLLLSDSGFYLCAWSRGTMNTEAFFGQGTRLTVV.

This clone came up once. The chain has TRBV4-3 and TRBJ2-1, with 8 nucleotides matching TRBD2. Germline loops: CDR1 LGHNA, CDR2 YSLEER. V dropped 5 bases and J dropped 6; count of bases not matched to a gene: 9. This CDR3 is built from 15 residues. CDR3 region: CASSFSGTLVNEQFF. CDR3 sequence (DNA): TGCGCCAGCAGCTTTAGCGGGACTCTAGTCAATGAGCAGTTCTTC.

This chain uses TRBV7-8 with TRBJ2-7; D may match TRBD1 or TRBD2 (5 bases each). Trimming removed 5 bases from V and 0 bases from J, with 17 bases in between. This CDR3 contains 16 residues. Germline V gene lookup returns CDR1 SGHVS and CDR2 FQNEAQ. This chain's CDR3 is CASSRGQPRSSYEQYF. Written as DNA, the CDR3 is TGTGCCAGCAGCCGGGGCCAACCCAGGAGCTCCTACGAGCAGTACTTC.

The chain joins TRBV29-1 to TRBJ1-1; 7 bases line up with TRBD1. From germline, CDR1 is SQVTM and CDR2 ANQGSEA. V lost 5 bases to trimming and J lost 4 bases; unmatched junction nucleotides: 1. The length of the CDR3 is 11 residues. DNA of the CDR3: TGCAGCGTTTCAGGGGGCACTGAAGCTTTCTTT. It specifies CSVSGGTEAFF.

This clone appeared once. The rearrangement links TRBV15 to TRBJ2-3; D might be TRBD1 (6 bases). The CDR3 contains 13 residues. The ends were cut back, 9 bases at V and 2 bases at J, with 12 bases in the middle. The germline V gene encodes CDR1 LNHNV and CDR2 YYDKDF (reference sequence). CDR3 nucleotides: TGTGCCACTAGGACAGCACCCACAGATACGCAGTATTTT. As protein: CATRTAPTDTQYF.

The table lists this clone with a few counts. The chain combines TRBV29-1 with TRBJ1-1; D remains unclear. The CDR3 has 14 residues. Germline CDR1 is SQVTM and CDR2 is ANQGSEA. Deletions cut 0 bases from V and 1 base from J, with 9 bases between. The CDR3 region has the DNA TGCAGCGTTGAAGAACGTCTGAAGAACACTGAAGCTTTCTTT. Translated, it gives CSVEERLKNTEAFF.

The J gene is TRBJ1-2, the V gene TRBV29-1; D is perhaps TRBD1 (5 bases). Trimming shortened V by 8 bases and J by 7 bases, and 20 bases separated the two germline ends. CDR1 SQVTM and CDR2 ANQGSEA come from the germline V gene. CDR3 size: 13 residues. CDR3 DNA sequence: TGCAGCTTACGGGACGGATCCTCCGGTGGCTACACCTTC. It encodes CSLRDGSSGGYTF.

The chain couples TRBV7-2 to TRBJ1-2; maybe TRBD1 (5 bases). Trimming left V 1 base short and J 4 bases short, with 19 bases between. Germline V gives CDR1 SGHTA, CDR2 FQGNSA. This CDR3 has 17 residues. The CDR3 region is CASSLVGAGFGSYGYTF. The CDR3 DNA is TGTGCCAGCAGCTTAGTAGGGGCAGGGTTTGGGTCCTATGGCTACACCTTC.

This sequence joins TRBV11-1 and TRBJ2-7, with D unresolved. V shed 4 bases and J shed 4 bases, with 14 bases lying between them. Germline CDR1 is SGHAT and CDR2 is FQDESV (reference sequence). CDR3 length equals 14 residues. In DNA form, the CDR3 reads TGTGCCAGCAGCTCCCGACTGGGCGAATACGAGCAGTACTTC. Translating gives CASSSRLGEYEQYF.

This clone was detected only a few times. The chain links TRBV28 to TRBJ2-5, with D hard to call. The CDR3 totals 12 residues. Trimming removed 3 bases at V and 2 bases at J, with 4 bases between. CDR1 is MDHEN and CDR2 is SYDVKM in the germline V gene. CDR3 residues: CASSFRQETQYF. The CDR3 DNA reads as TGTGCCAGCAGTTTCCGGCAAGAGACCCAGTACTTC.

The chain joins TRBV29-1 to TRBJ1-1; D is ambiguous. V dropped 2 bases and J dropped 3 bases, with 13 bases sitting between them. The CDR3 extends over 14 amino acids. Germline V lookup: CDR1 SQVTM, CDR2 ANQGSEA. CDR3 residues: CSVEKGIGYTEAFF. Here the CDR3 DNA reads TGCAGCGTTGAAAAGGGAATTGGGTACACTGAAGCTTTCTTT. Filled out from reference TRBV29-1 and TRBJ1-1, the complete variable domain reads SAVISQKPSRDICQRGTSLTIQCQVDSQVTMMFWYRQQPGQSLTLIATANQGSEATYESGFVIDKFPISRPNLTFSTLTVSNMSPEDSSIYLCSVEKGIGYTEAFFGQGTRLTVV.

This chain uses TRBV9 with TRBJ2-5, with TRBD1 matching 9 bases. Germline V gene lookup returns CDR1 SGDLS and CDR2 YYNGEE. The CDR3 contains 17 residues. V trimming: 4 bases; J trimming: 4 bases; junction bases outside the gene matches: 14. Written as DNA, the CDR3 is TGTGCCAGCAGCCTTTCTGGAGGACAGGGGTGGTCAGAGACCCAGTACTTC. This encodes CASSLSGGQGWSETQYF. Together with reference TRBV9 and TRBJ2-5, the CDR3 gives the full variable domain: DSGVTQTPKHLITATGQRVTLRCSPRSGDLSVYWYQQSLDQGLQFLIQYYNGEERAKGNILERFSAQQFPDLHSELNLSSLELGDSALYFCASSLSGGQGWSETQYFGPGTRLLVL.

This clone has only a few counts. The chain combines TRBV9 with TRBJ2-7; D is perhaps TRBD2 (6 bases). Germline V gene sequence: CDR1 SGDLS, CDR2 YYNGEE. V lost 4 bases, J lost 0 bases, and 17 bases lay in between. CDR3 length equals 16 residues. CDR3 sequence: CASSPSGTSSSYEQYF. The CDR3 bases are TGTGCCAGCAGCCCCTCCGGGACTTCGAGCTCCTACGAGCAGTACTTC. Together with reference TRBV9 and TRBJ2-7, the CDR3 gives the full variable domain: DSGVTQTPKHLITATGQRVTLRCSPRSGDLSVYWYQQSLDQGLQFLIQYYNGEERAKGNILERFSAQQFPDLHSELNLSSLELGDSALYFCASSPSGTSSSYEQYFGPGTRLTVT.

This chain connects TRBV9 to TRBJ2-7, with TRBD2 matching over 7 bases. The germline V gene has CDR1 SGDLS and CDR2 YYNGEE. V shed 3 bases, J shed 5 bases, and the junction held 8 bases outside the gene matches. The CDR3 is 14 residues long. The CDR3 DNA reads as TGTGCCAGCAGCGCCTCCGGGACTACACACGAGCAGTACTTC. Its translation: CASSASGTTHEQYF. Based on the CDR3 plus reference TRBV9 and TRBJ2-7, the full variable domain is DSGVTQTPKHLITATGQRVTLRCSPRSGDLSVYWYQQSLDQGLQFLIQYYNGEERAKGNILERFSAQQFPDLHSELNLSSLELGDSALYFCASSASGTTHEQYFGPGTRLTVT.

In this sample, this clone turned up a few times. The V call is TRBV9, the J call TRBJ1-2; TRBD1 matches at 9 bases. The J segment lost 7 bases and the V segment lost 3 bases, leaving 10 bases of the junction unmatched. The CDR3 sequence is 15 residues long. From germline, CDR1 is SGDLS and CDR2 YYNGEE. This CDR3 reads CASSAPRTGVSGYTF. CDR3 bases: TGTGCCAGCAGCGCCCCGCGGACAGGGGTTAGTGGCTACACCTTC. Variable domain in full (rest from reference TRBV9 and TRBJ1-2): DSGVTQTPKHLITATGQRVTLRCSPRSGDLSVYWYQQSLDQGLQFLIQYYNGEERAKGNILERFSAQQFPDLHSELNLSSLELGDSALYFCASSAPRTGVSGYTFGSGTRLTVV.

The chain is built from TRBV7-3 and TRBJ1-1; the D is unclear. V lost 2 bases and J lost 2, with 6 bases in between. CDR1 SGHTA and CDR2 FQGTGA come from the germline V gene. The CDR3 length is 13 residues. CDR3: CASSLELNTEAFF. CDR3 bases: TGTGCCAGCAGCTTAGAACTTAACACTGAAGCTTTCTTT.

The gene calls are TRBV7-2 and TRBJ1-4; D is uncertain. This CDR3 has 15 amino acids. Looked up from germline, CDR1 is SGHTA and CDR2 is FQGNSA. V lost 0 bases, J lost 4 bases, and 9 bases lay in between. CDR3 sequence reads: CASSLARTVNEKLFF. DNA of the CDR3: TGTGCCAGCAGCTTAGCGCGCACAGTTAATGAAAAACTGTTTTTT.

The table lists this clone with a few counts. This chain uses TRBV10-3 with TRBJ2-7; possible D gene TRBD1, 6 bases. Germline V gene data show CDR1 as ENHRY and CDR2 as SYGVKD. This CDR3 region has 14 residues. Trimming left V 5 bases short and J 3 bases short, with 14 bases between. The CDR3 nucleotides are TGTGCCATCAGTCCCCGACAGGCGGACTACGAGCAGTACTTC. Translated: CAISPRQADYEQYF.

The V gene is TRBV28, the J gene TRBJ2-7; TRBD2 aligns across 10 bases. The CDR3 runs to 16 residues. CDR1 is MDHEN and CDR2 is SYDVKM in the germline V gene. CDR3 amino acids: CASQTPTSGKHYEQYF. Here the CDR3 DNA reads TGTGCTTCCCAAACCCCAACTAGCGGGAAGCACTACGAGCAGTACTTC.

This chain links TRBV25-1 with TRBJ1-4; D unclear. CDR1 and CDR2 from the germline V gene are MGHDK and SYGVNS. V lost 2 bases and J lost 0, with 4 bases in between. The CDR3 loop spans 14 amino acids. CDR3 amino acids: CASSEAATNEKLFF. The CDR3 DNA reads as TGTGCCAGCAGTGAAGCCGCAACTAATGAAAAACTGTTTTTT. Variable domain in full (rest from reference TRBV25-1 and TRBJ1-4): EADIYQTPRYLVIGTGKKITLECSQTMGHDKMYWYQQDPGMELHLIHYSYGVNSTEKGDLSSESTVSRIRTEHFPLTLESARPSHTSQYLCASSEAATNEKLFFGSGTQLSVL.

This clone came up a few times. The gene calls are TRBV7-9 and TRBJ2-7; tentative D call: TRBD1 (6 bases). The germline V and J ends were trimmed by 2 bases and 2 bases, with 13 bases remaining between them. This CDR3 has 15 residues. From germline, CDR1 is SEHNR and CDR2 FQNEAQ (reference sequence). CDR3 region: CASSLSGTPTYEQYF. The CDR3, as DNA: TGTGCCAGCAGCTTATCCGGGACACCAACCTACGAGCAGTACTTC.

A few counts support this clone. The chain combines TRBV7-9 with TRBJ2-3; perhaps TRBD2 as D (5 bases). The CDR3 runs 14 residues. CDR1 and CDR2 from the germline V gene are SEHNR and FQNEAQ (reference sequence). The V end was cut by 3 bases, the J end by 1 base, with 8 bases between. CDR3 region: CASSLLGGTDTQYF. The CDR3 bases are TGTGCCAGCAGCTTGCTGGGAGGCACAGATACGCAGTATTTT.

V usage is TRBV25-1 and J usage is TRBJ2-3, with 15 nucleotides matching TRBD2. The CDR3 has 18 residues. Per germline, CDR1 MGHDK and CDR2 SYGVNS. Germline trimming cut 4 bases from V and 2 bases from J; bases unmatched to any gene: 7. This CDR3 reads CASSARGLAGGVTDTQYF. CDR3 DNA sequence: TGTGCCAGCAGTGCGCGGGGACTAGCGGGAGGCGTCACAGATACGCAGTATTTT.

The rearrangement joins TRBV2 to TRBJ2-5, with D possibly TRBD1 on 5 matching bases. From germline, CDR1 is SNHLY and CDR2 FYNNEI. The V gene lost 4 bases and the J gene lost 3 bases, with 6 bases spanning the gap. This CDR3 has 12 residues. The DNA of the CDR3 is TGTGCCAGCAGTGTAGGGGAAGAGACCCAGTACTTC. Translation gives CASSVGEETQYF.

The chain uses TRBV15 and TRBJ2-7; D possibly corresponds to TRBD2 (6 bases). Trimming shortened V by 1 base and J by 6 bases, and 13 bases separated the two germline ends. CDR1 is LNHNV, CDR2 YYDKDF, per germline (reference sequence). This CDR3 comprises 14 residues. The CDR3 coding sequence is TGTGCCACCAGCAGAGGGGAGGCGGCTTCCGAGCAGTACTTC. Its translation is CATSRGEAASEQYF.

The chain recombines TRBV7-9 with TRBJ2-1; D gene unclear. Germline loops: CDR1 SEHNR, CDR2 FQNEAQ (reference sequence). V lost 5 bases and J lost 10, with 15 bases in between. The CDR3 consists of 13 residues. CDR3 nucleotides: TGTGCCAGCAGCCCCCCCCGAGTTTACGAGCAGTTCTTC. Translating it yields CASSPPRVYEQFF.

This clone was recorded only once. The CDR3 DNA is TGTGCCAGCAGCTTGGGGACTAGCAATACATACAATGAGCAGTTCTTC. Protein sequence: CASSLGTSNTYNEQFF. The rearrangement joins TRBV5-4 to TRBJ2-1; 8 bases match TRBD2. After removal of 0 bases from V and 4 bases from J, the junction contained 6 bases not matched to a gene. The CDR3 runs to 16 residues. The germline CDR1 and CDR2 sequences are SGHNT and YYREEE (reference sequence).